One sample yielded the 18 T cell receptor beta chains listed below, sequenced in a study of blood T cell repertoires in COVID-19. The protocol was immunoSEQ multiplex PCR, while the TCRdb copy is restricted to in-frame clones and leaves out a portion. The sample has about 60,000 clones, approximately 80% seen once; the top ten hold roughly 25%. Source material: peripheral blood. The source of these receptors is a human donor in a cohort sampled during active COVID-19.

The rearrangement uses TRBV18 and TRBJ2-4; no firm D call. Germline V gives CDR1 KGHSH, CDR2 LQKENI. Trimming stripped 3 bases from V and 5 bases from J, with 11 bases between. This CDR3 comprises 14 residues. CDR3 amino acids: CASSPATAENIQYF. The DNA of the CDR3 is TGTGCCAGCTCACCGGCCACAGCAGAAAACATTCAGTACTTC.

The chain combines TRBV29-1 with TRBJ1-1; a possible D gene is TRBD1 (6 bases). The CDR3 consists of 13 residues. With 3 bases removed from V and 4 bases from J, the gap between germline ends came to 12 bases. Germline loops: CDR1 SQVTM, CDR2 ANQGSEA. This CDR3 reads CSVDRGGGTEAFF. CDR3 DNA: TGCAGCGTTGACAGGGGCGGGGGCACTGAAGCTTTCTTT.

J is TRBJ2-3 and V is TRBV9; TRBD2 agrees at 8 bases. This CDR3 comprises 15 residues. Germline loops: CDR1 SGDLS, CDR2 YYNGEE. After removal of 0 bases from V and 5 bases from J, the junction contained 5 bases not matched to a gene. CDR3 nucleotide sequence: TGTGCCAGCAGCGTAGCGGGGGGGCTAGGAGATACGCAGTATTTT. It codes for CASSVAGGLGDTQYF.

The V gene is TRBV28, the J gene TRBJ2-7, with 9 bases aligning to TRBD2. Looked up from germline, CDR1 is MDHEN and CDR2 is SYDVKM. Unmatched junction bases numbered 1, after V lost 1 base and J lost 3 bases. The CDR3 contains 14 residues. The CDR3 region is CASSLLAGVYEQYF. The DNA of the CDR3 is TGTGCCAGCAGTTTATTAGCGGGAGTCTACGAGCAGTACTTC.

The CDR3 coding sequence is TGTGCCAGCAAGATCGGTGAAACCCAGTACTTC. It translates to CASKIGETQYF. J is TRBJ2-5 and V is TRBV2; D not resolved. Trimming took off 7 bases at V and 8 bases at J, with 11 bases between the two ends. Looked up from germline, CDR1 is SNHLY and CDR2 is FYNNEI. CDR3 length: 11 amino acids.

CDR3 residues: CASSSQGLTEAFF. In DNA, the CDR3 is TGTGCCAGCAGCTCGCAGGGCCTCACTGAAGCTTTCTTT. The V gene is TRBV7-9, the J gene TRBJ1-1; D is perhaps TRBD1 (5 bases). V was trimmed by 4 bases and J by 4 bases, leaving 10 bases between them. The CDR3 sequence is 13 residues long. Looked up from germline, CDR1 is SEHNR and CDR2 is FQNEAQ (reference sequence).

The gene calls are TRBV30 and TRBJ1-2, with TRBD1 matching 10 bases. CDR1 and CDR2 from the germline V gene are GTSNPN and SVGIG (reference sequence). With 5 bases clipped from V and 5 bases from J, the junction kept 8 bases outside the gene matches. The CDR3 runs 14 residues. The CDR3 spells CAWAPGTGAYGYTF. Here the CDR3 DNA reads TGTGCCTGGGCCCCCGGGACAGGGGCGTATGGCTACACCTTC.

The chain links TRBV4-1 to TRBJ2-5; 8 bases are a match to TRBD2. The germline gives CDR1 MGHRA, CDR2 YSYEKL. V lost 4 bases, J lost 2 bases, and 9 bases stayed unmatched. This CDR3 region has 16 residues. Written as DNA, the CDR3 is TGCGCCAGCAGCCCCGGAGCGCGGGGGGCTCAAGAGACCCAGTACTTC. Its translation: CASSPGARGAQETQYF.

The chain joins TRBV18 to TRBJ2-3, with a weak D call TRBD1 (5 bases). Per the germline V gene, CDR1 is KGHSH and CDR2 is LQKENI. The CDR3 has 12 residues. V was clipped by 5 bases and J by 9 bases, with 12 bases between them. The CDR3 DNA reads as TGTGCCAGCTCATCCTCACAGGAGACGCAGTATTTT. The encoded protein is CASSSSQETQYF.

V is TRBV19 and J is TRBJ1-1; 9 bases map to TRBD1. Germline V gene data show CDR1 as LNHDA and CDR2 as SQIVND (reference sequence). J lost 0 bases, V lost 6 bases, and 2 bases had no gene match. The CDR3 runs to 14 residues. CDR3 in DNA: TGTGCCAGTAGGGGGACAGGGTTGAACACTGAAGCTTTCTTT. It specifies CASRGTGLNTEAFF.

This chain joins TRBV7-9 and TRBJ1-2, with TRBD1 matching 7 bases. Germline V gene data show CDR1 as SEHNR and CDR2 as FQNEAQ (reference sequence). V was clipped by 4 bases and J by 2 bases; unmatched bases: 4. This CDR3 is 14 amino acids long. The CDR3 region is CASSSAQGNYGYTF. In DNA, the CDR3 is TGTGCCAGCAGCTCCGCACAGGGGAACTATGGCTACACCTTC.

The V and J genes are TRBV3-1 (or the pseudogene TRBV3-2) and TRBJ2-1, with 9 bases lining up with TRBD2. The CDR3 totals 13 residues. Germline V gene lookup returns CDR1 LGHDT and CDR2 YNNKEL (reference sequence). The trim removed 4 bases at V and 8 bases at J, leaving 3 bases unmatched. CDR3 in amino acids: CASSPLAGDEQFF. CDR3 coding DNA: TGTGCCAGCAGCCCTTTAGCGGGGGATGAGCAGTTCTTC.

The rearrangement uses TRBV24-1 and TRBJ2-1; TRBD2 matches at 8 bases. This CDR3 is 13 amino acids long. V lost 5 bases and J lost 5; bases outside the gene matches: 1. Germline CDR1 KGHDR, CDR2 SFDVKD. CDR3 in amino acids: CATSAGGHNEQFF. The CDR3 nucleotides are TGTGCCACCAGTGCGGGGGGGCACAATGAGCAGTTCTTC.

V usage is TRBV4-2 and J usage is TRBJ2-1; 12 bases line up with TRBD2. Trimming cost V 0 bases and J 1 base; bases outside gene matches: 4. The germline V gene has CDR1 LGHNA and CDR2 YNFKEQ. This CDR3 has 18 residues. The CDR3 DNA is TGTGCCAGCAGCCAAGATCTAGCGGGAGGGCCTTCCTACAATGAGCAGTTCTTC. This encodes CASSQDLAGGPSYNEQFF.

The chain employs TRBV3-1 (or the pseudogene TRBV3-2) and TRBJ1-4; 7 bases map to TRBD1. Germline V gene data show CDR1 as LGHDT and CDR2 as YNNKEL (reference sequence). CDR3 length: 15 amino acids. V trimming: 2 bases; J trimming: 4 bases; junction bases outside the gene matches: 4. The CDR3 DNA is TGTGCCAGCAGCCAACCGGGACAGCTTAATGAAAAACTGTTTTTT. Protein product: CASSQPGQLNEKLFF.

CDR3: CATSSGYSNQPQHF. The DNA of the CDR3 is TGTGCCACCTCCTCGGGTTATAGCAATCAGCCCCAGCATTTT. The chain links TRBV19 to TRBJ1-5, with D unresolved. V was shortened by 10 bases and J by 0 bases, with 13 bases between the two germline ends. The CDR3 has 14 amino acids. Germline CDR1 reads LNHDA; CDR2 reads SQIVND (reference sequence).

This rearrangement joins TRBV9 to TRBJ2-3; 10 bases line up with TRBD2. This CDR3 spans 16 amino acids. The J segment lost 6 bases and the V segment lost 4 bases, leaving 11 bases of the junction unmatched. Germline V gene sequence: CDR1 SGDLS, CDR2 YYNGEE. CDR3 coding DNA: TGTGCCAGCAGCCCTAGACTAGCGGGCATGGGGGATACGCAGTATTTT. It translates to CASSPRLAGMGDTQYF. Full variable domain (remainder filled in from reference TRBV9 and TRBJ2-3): DSGVTQTPKHLITATGQRVTLRCSPRSGDLSVYWYQQSLDQGLQFLIQYYNGEERAKGNILERFSAQQFPDLHSELNLSSLELGDSALYFCASSPRLAGMGDTQYFGPGTRLTVL.

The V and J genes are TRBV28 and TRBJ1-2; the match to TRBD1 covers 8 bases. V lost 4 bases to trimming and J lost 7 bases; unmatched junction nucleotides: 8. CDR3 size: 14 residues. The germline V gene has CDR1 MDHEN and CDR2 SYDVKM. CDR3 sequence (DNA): TGTGCCAGCAGTTATAGCAGGGGGCAAATTGGCTACACCTTC. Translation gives CASSYSRGQIGYTF.